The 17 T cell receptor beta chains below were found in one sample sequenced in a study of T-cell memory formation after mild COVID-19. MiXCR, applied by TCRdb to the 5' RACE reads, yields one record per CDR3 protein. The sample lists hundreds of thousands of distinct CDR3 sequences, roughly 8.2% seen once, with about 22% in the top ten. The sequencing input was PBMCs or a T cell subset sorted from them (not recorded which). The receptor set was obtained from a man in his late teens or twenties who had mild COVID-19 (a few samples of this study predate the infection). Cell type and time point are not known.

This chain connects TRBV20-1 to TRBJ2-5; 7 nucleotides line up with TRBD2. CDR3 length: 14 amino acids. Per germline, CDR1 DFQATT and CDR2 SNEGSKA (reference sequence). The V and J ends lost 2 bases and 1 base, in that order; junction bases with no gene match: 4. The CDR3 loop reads CSARRDYTQETQYF. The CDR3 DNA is TGCAGTGCTAGACGGGACTATACCCAAGAGACCCAGTACTTC.

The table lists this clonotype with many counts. CDR3 sequence reads: CASSFDGRFNQPQHF. The CDR3 nucleotides are TGTGCCAGCAGCTTCGATGGACGGTTCAATCAGCCCCAGCATTTT. The rearrangement joins TRBV7-2 to TRBJ1-5; D remains ambiguous. The CDR3 contains 15 residues. V lost 3 bases, J lost 3 bases, and 12 bases lay in between. Germline V gene data show CDR1 as SGHTA and CDR2 as FQGNSA.

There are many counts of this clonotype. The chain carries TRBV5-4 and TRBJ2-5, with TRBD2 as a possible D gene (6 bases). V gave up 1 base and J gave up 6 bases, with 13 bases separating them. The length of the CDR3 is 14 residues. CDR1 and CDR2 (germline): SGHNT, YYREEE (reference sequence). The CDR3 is CASSLYVGRKTQYF. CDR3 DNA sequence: TGTGCCAGCAGCTTGTATGTGGGGAGGAAGACCCAGTACTTC. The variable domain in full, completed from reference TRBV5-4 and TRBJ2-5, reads ETGVTQSPTHLIKTRGQQVTLRCSSQSGHNTVSWYQQALGQGPQFIFQYYREEENGRGNFPPRFSGLQFPNYSSELNVNALELDDSALYLCASSLYVGRKTQYFGPGTRLLVL.

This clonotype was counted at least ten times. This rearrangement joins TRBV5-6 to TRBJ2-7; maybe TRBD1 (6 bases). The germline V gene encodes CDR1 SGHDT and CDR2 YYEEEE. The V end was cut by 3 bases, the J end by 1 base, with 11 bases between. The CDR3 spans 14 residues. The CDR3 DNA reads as TGTGCCAGCAGCTCCCAAAGGGGGTCCTACGAGCAGTACTTC. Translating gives CASSSQRGSYEQYF. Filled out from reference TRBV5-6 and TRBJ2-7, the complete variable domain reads DAGVTQSPTHLIKTRGQQVTLRCSPKSGHDTVSWYQQALGQGPQFIFQYYEEEERQRGNFPDRFSGHQFPNYSSELNVNALLLGDSALYLCASSSQRGSYEQYFGPGTRLTVT.

The CDR3 loop is CASSQELTSYNEQFF. CDR3 coding DNA: TGTGCCAGCAGCCAAGAACTAACATCCTACAATGAGCAGTTCTTC. The V gene is TRBV4-2, the J gene TRBJ2-1; no clear D. CDR3 length: 15 residues. Germline loops: CDR1 LGHNA, CDR2 YNFKEQ. Deletions cut 0 bases from V and 1 base from J, with 7 bases between.

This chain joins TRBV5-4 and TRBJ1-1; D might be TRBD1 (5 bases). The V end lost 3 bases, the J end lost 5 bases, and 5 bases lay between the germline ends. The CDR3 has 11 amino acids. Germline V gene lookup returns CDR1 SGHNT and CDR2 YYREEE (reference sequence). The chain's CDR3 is CASSYRTEAFF. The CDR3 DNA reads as TGTGCCAGCAGCTACAGGACTGAAGCTTTCTTT.

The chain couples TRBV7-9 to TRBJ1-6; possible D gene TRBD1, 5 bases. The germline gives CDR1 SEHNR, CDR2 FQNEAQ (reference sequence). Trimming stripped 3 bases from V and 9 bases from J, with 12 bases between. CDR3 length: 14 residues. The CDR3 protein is CASSLGGTSSPLHF. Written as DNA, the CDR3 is TGTGCCAGCAGCTTGGGAGGGACGAGTTCACCCCTCCACTTT.

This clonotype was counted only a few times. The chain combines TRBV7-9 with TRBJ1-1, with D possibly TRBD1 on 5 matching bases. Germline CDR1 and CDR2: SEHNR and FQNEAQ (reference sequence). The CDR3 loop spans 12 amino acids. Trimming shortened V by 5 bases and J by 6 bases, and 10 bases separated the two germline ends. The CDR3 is CASSDRDAEAFF. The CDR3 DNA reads TGTGCCAGCAGCGACCGGGACGCTGAAGCTTTCTTT.

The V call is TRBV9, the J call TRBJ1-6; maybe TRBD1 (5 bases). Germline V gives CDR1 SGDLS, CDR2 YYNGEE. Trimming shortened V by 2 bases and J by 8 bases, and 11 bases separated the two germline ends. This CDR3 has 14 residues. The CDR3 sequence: CASSVTQGDSPLHF. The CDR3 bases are TGTGCCAGCAGCGTCACGCAGGGTGATTCACCCCTCCACTTT.

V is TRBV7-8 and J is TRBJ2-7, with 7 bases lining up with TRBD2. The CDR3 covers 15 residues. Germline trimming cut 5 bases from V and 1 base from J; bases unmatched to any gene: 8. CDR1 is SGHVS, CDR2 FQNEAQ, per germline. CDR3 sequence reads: CASSPSGANSYEQYV. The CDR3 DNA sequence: TGTGCCAGCAGCCCCAGCGGGGCAAATTCCTACGAGCAGTACGTC.

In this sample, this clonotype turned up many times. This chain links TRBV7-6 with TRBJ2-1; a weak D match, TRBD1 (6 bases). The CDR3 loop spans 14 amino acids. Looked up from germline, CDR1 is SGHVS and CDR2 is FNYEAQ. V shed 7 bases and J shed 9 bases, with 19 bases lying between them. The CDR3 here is CASNNRDAVSEQFF. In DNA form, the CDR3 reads TGTGCCAGCAACAACAGGGACGCGGTGAGTGAGCAGTTCTTC.

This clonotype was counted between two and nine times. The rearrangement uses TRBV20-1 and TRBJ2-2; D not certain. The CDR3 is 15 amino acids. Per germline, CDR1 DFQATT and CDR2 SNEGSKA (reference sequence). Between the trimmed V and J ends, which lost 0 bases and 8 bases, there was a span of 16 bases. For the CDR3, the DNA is TGCAGTGCTAGAGAGGCAGGTGGCAGGCTAGGGGAGCTGTTTTTT. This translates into CSAREAGGRLGELFF.

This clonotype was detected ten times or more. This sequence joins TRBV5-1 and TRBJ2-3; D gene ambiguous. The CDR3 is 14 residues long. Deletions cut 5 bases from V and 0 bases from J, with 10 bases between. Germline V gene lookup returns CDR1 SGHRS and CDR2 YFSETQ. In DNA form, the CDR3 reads TGCGCCAGCAGGGAACGTCCTAGCACAGATACGCAGTATTTT. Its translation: CASRERPSTDTQYF.

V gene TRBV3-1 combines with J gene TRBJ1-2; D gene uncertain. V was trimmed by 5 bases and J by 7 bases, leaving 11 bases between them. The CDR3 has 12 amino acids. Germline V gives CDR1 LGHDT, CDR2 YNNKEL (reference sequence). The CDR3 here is CASSARELGYTF. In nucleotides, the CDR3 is TGTGCCAGCAGCGCCCGGGAGCTTGGCTACACCTTC.

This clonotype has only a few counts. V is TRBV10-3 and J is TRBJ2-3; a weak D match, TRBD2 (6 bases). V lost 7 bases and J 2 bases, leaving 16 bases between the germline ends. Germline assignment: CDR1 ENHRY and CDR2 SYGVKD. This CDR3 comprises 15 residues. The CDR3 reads CAITLGTGDTDTQYF. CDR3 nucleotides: TGTGCCATCACTCTCGGCACGGGAGACACAGATACGCAGTATTTT.

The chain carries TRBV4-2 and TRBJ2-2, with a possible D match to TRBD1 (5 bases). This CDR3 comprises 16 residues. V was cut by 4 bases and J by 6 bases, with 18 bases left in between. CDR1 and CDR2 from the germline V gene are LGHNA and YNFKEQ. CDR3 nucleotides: TGTGCCAGCAGCCGGTCGGGCCAGGGAATCGCCGGGGAGCTGTTTTTT. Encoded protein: CASSRSGQGIAGELFF.

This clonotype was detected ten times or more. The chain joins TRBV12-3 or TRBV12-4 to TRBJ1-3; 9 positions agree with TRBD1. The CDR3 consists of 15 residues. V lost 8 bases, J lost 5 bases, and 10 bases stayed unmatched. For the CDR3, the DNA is TGTGCCAGCGGGACAGGGAAAAGCCAGCGAAACACCATATATTTT. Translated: CASGTGKSQRNTIYF.